The 6 T cell receptor beta chains in this list originate from one sample, sequenced in a study of blood T cell repertoires in COVID-19. TCRdb's copy holds only in-frame clones and misses some; the assay was immunoSEQ multiplex PCR. There are some 150,000 clones in the sample; around four fifths occur only once, and 6.2% lies in the top ten. What was sequenced was PBMCs or T cells enriched from blood (not recorded which). These receptors originate from a woman between 40 and 55 years old who had recovered from COVID-19.

The V and J genes are TRBV27 and TRBJ1-2; 9 bases line up with TRBD1. V gave up 5 bases and J gave up 3 bases; unmatched junction bases: 4. CDR1 MNHEY and CDR2 SMNVEV come from the germline V gene (reference sequence). The CDR3 totals 14 residues. CDR3 in DNA: TGTGCCAGCAGTCCAACAGGGGGCGACTATGGCTACACCTTC. Translated, it gives CASSPTGGDYGYTF.

The chain joins TRBV7-8 to TRBJ2-7, with 8 bases fitting TRBD2. V lost 1 base, J lost 1 base, and 9 bases stayed unmatched. The V gene's germline CDR1 is SGHVS and CDR2 FQNEAQ. The CDR3 contains 17 residues. CDR3 bases: TGTGCCAGCAGCTTAGACGTCGGAGCGGGAGAGTCCTACGAGCAGTACTTC. Translating it yields CASSLDVGAGESYEQYF.

The V call is TRBV11-2, the J call TRBJ2-7; 9 bases map to TRBD1. The junction had 11 bases not matched to a gene; V was cut back by 5 bases and J by 6 bases. Germline assignment: CDR1 SGHAT and CDR2 FQNNGV. The CDR3 has 15 residues. CDR3 amino acids: CASSPRWDRDSEQYF. Written as DNA, the CDR3 is TGTGCCAGCAGCCCCCGTTGGGACAGGGACTCCGAGCAGTACTTC.

The chain employs TRBV5-1 and TRBJ1-1; maybe TRBD1 (5 bases). Germline V gives CDR1 SGHRS, CDR2 YFSETQ. The CDR3 contains 15 residues. Trimming cost V 1 base and J 3 bases, with 13 bases left between them. The CDR3 spells CASSLNRGPYTEAFF. The CDR3 DNA follows: TGCGCCAGCAGCTTGAATAGGGGCCCGTACACTGAAGCTTTCTTT.

This chain connects TRBV27 to TRBJ2-3; 7 nucleotides align to TRBD2. This CDR3 region has 16 residues. J was trimmed by 8 bases and V by 1 base; bases with no gene match: 12. CDR1 and CDR2 from the germline V gene are MNHEY and SMNVEV (reference sequence). CDR3 DNA sequence: TGTGCCAGCAGTTTATGGGAGGGGAAATTCGGGGGTACGCAGTATTTT. This translates into CASSLWEGKFGGTQYF.

V and J are TRBV7-9 and TRBJ2-1; the D is unclear. There are 13 residues in the CDR3. Looked up from germline, CDR1 is SEHNR and CDR2 is FQNEAQ (reference sequence). Trimming took 5 bases from V and 10 from J, leaving 15 bases between them. CDR3 nucleotide sequence: TGTGCCAGCAGCCCCGGTCCTAGAACCGAGCAGTTCTTC. Its protein is CASSPGPRTEQFF. Full variable domain (outside the CDR3, taken from reference TRBV7-9 and TRBJ2-1): DTGVSQNPRHKITKRGQNVTFRCDPISEHNRLYWYRQTLGQGPEFLTYFQNEAQLEKSRLLSDRFSAERPKGSFSTLEIQRTEQGDSAMYLCASSPGPRTEQFFGPGTRLTVL.